These 16 T cell receptor beta chains came from one sample sequenced in a study of T cells in Graves' hyperthyroidism and ophthalmopathy. The CDR3 regions of TCR beta were amplified from RNA transcripts. Using the HTBI primer set, a first-round RT-PCR was run on the TCR CDR3. TCRdb re-called the multiplex PCR reads with MiXCR, one entry per CDR3 protein. This sample carries hundreds of thousands of distinct CDR3 sequences, around 13% of them seen once, and the ten largest clones take 9.2%. The sample taken for sequencing was blood. Source of these receptors: a woman between 18 and 29 years old with Graves' hyperthyroidism.

This clonotype was seen a few times. J is TRBJ2-7 and V is TRBV28; possible D gene TRBD2, 5 bases. The CDR3 sequence is 14 residues long. Germline V gives CDR1 MDHEN, CDR2 SYDVKM. Trimming left V 6 bases short and J 4 bases short, with 16 bases between. The CDR3 reads CASSFPVRRYEQYF. The DNA of the CDR3 is TGTGCCAGCAGCTTCCCAGTCAGGAGGTACGAGCAGTACTTC.

Of note for this clonotype: Since a much larger clone is just one base distant, this may be a read error. The rearrangement uses TRBV6-2 or TRBV6-3 and TRBJ2-7, with D possibly TRBD1 on 5 matching bases. The germline CDR1 and CDR2 sequences are MNHEY and SVGEGT. The CDR3 totals 16 residues. In nucleotides, the CDR3 is TGTGCCTGCAGTTACTTCATGCTCAGGGAAACCTACGAGCAGTACTTC. Translating gives CACSYFMLRETYEQYF.

This clonotype came up many times. J is TRBJ1-2 and V is TRBV4-1; no definite D call. The CDR3 sequence is 13 residues long. Trimming stripped 1 base from V and 6 bases from J, with 9 bases between. CDR1 and CDR2 from the germline V gene are MGHRA and YSYEKL. CDR3 residues: CASSQGGADGYTF. For the CDR3, the DNA is TGCGCCAGCAGCCAAGGTGGTGCGGATGGCTACACCTTC.

The CDR3 sequence is CASSSPTRGASRGDPYNEQFF. In DNA, the CDR3 is TGCGCCAGCAGCTCGCCAACCAGGGGGGCTAGCCGAGGTGACCCCTACAATGAGCAGTTCTTC. This rearrangement joins TRBV5-1 to TRBJ2-1; D possibly corresponds to TRBD1 (7 bases). Germline V gene lookup returns CDR1 SGHRS and CDR2 YFSETQ. V was pared by 3 bases and J by 2 bases, with 30 bases between. The CDR3 extends over 21 amino acids.

In its sample, this clonotype was seen many times. The chain links TRBV7-8 to TRBJ1-1; no definite D call. Trimming took 2 bases from V and 0 from J, leaving 10 bases between them. Germline CDR1 SGHVS, CDR2 FQNEAQ. The CDR3 totals 15 residues. CDR3 nucleotides: TGTGCCAGCAGCTTACGGAGCAGAATGAACACTGAAGCTTTCTTT. Translation: CASSLRSRMNTEAFF.

This clonotype came up many times. This chain uses TRBV2 with TRBJ1-1, with D unclear. Trimming pared 2 bases from V and 4 bases from J, leaving 14 bases between. The length of the CDR3 is 15 residues. Germline assignment: CDR1 SNHLY and CDR2 FYNNEI. The CDR3 spells CASSESGVGGTEAFF. The CDR3 nucleotides are TGTGCCAGCAGTGAATCTGGGGTAGGAGGCACTGAAGCTTTCTTT. The whole variable domain, remainder taken from reference TRBV2 and TRBJ1-1, is EPEVTQTPSHQVTQMGQEVILRCVPISNHLYFYWYRQILGQKVEFLVSFYNNEISEKSEIFDDQFSVERPDGSNFTLKIRSTKLEDSAMYFCASSESGVGGTEAFFGQGTRLTVV.

This clonotype was observed many times. The rearrangement joins TRBV28 to TRBJ2-7, with 8 bases matching TRBD2. Trimming at V came to 4 bases and at J to 4 bases, leaving 12 bases not matched to a gene. The CDR3 extends over 16 amino acids. Germline V CDR1 and CDR2: MDHEN, SYDVKM. The CDR3 here is CASSSPPREGSYEQYF. CDR3 coding DNA: TGTGCCAGCAGTTCCCCACCTCGGGAGGGATCATACGAGCAGTACTTC.

This clonotype was counted at least ten times. This chain links TRBV29-1 with TRBJ2-1; 7 bases are a match to TRBD2. Trimming cost V 6 bases and J 8 bases; bases outside gene matches: 13. The CDR3 is made up of 14 amino acids. The germline gives CDR1 SQVTM, CDR2 ANQGSEA. CDR3 nucleotides: TGCAGCGTCGGTGGACTAGGCGGGTGGCATGAGCAGTTCTTC. Translated, it gives CSVGGLGGWHEQFF.

This clonotype was observed a handful of times. DNA of the CDR3: TGTGCCAGCAGACTCTTTCGGACAGGGGCTACAGGGGCCAACGTCCTGACTTTC. It codes for CASRLFRTGATGANVLTF. J is TRBJ2-6 and V is TRBV6-2 or TRBV6-3; 9 nucleotides line up with TRBD1. The CDR3 contains 18 residues. In germline, CDR1 is MNHEY, CDR2 SVGEGT. J lost 4 bases, V lost 6 bases, and 13 bases had no gene match.

Many counts were recorded for this clonotype. J is TRBJ1-1 and V is TRBV29-1; D is uncertain. The V end was cut by 1 base, the J end by 4 bases, with 7 bases between. The CDR3 loop spans 12 amino acids. From germline, CDR1 is SQVTM and CDR2 ANQGSEA. The CDR3 sequence is CSVEGSFTEAFF. The DNA for the CDR3 is TGCAGCGTTGAAGGCAGTTTCACTGAAGCTTTCTTT. The complete variable domain, with remaining parts taken from reference TRBV29-1 and TRBJ1-1, reads SAVISQKPSRDICQRGTSLTIQCQVDSQVTMMFWYRQQPGQSLTLIATANQGSEATYESGFVIDKFPISRPNLTFSTLTVSNMSPEDSSIYLCSVEGSFTEAFFGQGTRLTVV.

V is TRBV6-1 and J is TRBJ1-2; TRBD1 agrees at 8 bases. Germline-derived CDR1 and CDR2 are MNHNS and SASEGT. J gave up 3 bases and V 4 bases, and 4 bases lay outside the gene matches. The CDR3 consists of 14 residues. CDR3 loop: CASSAQTGDYGYTF. The CDR3 coding sequence is TGTGCCAGCAGTGCTCAGACAGGGGACTATGGCTACACCTTC.

There are many counts of this clonotype. The rearrangement uses TRBV6-2 or TRBV6-3 and TRBJ2-2, with D perhaps matching TRBD2 (6 bases). Germline CDR1 and CDR2: MNHEY and SVGEGT. The CDR3 has 15 amino acids. Trimming left V 7 bases short and J 2 bases short, with 14 bases between. For the CDR3, the DNA is TGTGCCAGCACCCTCCTCGGGAGCAACACCGGGGAGCTGTTTTTT. Translation gives CASTLLGSNTGELFF.

Comments on this clonotype: A much bigger clone sits one base away, suggesting this may be a read error. This chain uses TRBV11-1 with TRBJ1-2, with a tentative D call TRBD1 (5 bases). This CDR3 spans 12 amino acids. Trimming stripped 6 bases from V and 2 bases from J, with 7 bases between. The V gene's germline CDR1 is SGHAT and CDR2 FQDESV (reference sequence). The CDR3 is CASRGRNYGYTF. CDR3 nucleotides: TGTGCCAGCAGGGGACGGAACTATGGCTACACCTTC.

This clonotype appeared a few times. CDR3 sequence: CAIRDRALNTEAFF. CDR3 DNA sequence: TGTGCCATCAGGGACAGGGCCCTAAACACTGAAGCTTTCTTT. The chain uses TRBV10-3 and TRBJ1-1, with 8 bases identical to TRBD1. Per the germline V gene, CDR1 is ENHRY and CDR2 is SYGVKD. J gave up 2 bases and V 6 bases, and 5 bases lay outside the gene matches. The CDR3 is 14 residues long.

Many counts were recorded for this clonotype. The J gene is TRBJ2-3, the V gene TRBV6-6, with no clear D. The germline CDR1 and CDR2 sequences are MNHNY and SVGAGI (reference sequence). This CDR3 is built from 15 residues. V lost 0 bases and J 3 bases, leaving 10 bases between the germline ends. The CDR3 is CASSYSGIETDTQYF. CDR3 in DNA: TGTGCCAGCAGTTACTCGGGGATTGAGACAGATACGCAGTATTTT.

This clonotype was counted at least ten times. CDR3: CASSQVAGVLETQYF. As DNA, the CDR3 is TGTGCCAGCAGCCAGGTAGCGGGAGTGCTGGAGACCCAGTACTTC. The chain recombines TRBV14 with TRBJ2-5; 9 bases agree with TRBD2. V shed 3 bases and J 5 bases; nucleotides not matched to a gene: 7. The CDR3 consists of 15 residues. Germline lookup yields CDR1 SGHDN and CDR2 FVKESK.